This entry lists 25 T cell receptor beta chains sequenced from one sample in a study of a mutant IDH1 vaccine in newly diagnosed glioma. Assay used: immunoSEQ multiplex PCR; TCRdb lists only in-frame clones, some missing. This table holds roughly 86,000 clones, about 81% found once. Time point reported: week 47, end of study. The content of each vaccine dose was 300 ug of mutant IDH1 20-mer peptide, and topical imiquimod accompanied it. The antigens these receptors bind are not known. Material: PBMCs, obtained from a glioma patient whose treatment included an IDH1 peptide vaccine. All receptors come from a man between 35 and 55 years old with glioma.

This clone was detected once. The genes are TRBV7-2 and TRBJ2-1; 7 bases are shared with TRBD1. V gave up 3 bases and J gave up 0 bases; unmatched junction bases: 2. Germline CDR1 SGHTA, CDR2 FQGNSA. CDR3 length equals 15 residues. For the CDR3, the DNA is TGTGCCAGCAGCTTGACAGGGAACTCCTACAATGAGCAGTTCTTC. Its protein is CASSLTGNSYNEQFF. Supplemented by reference TRBV7-2 and TRBJ2-1, the full variable domain reads GAGVSQSPSNKVTEKGKDVELRCDPISGHTALYWYRQSLGQGLEFLIYFQGNSAPDKSGLPSDRFSAERTGGSVSTLTIQRTQQEDSAVYLCASSLTGNSYNEQFFGPGTRLTVL.

V is TRBV4-2 and J is TRBJ1-2; D call uncertain. V was clipped by 1 base and J by 5 bases, with 8 bases between them. CDR3 length: 13 amino acids. The germline gives CDR1 LGHNA, CDR2 YNFKEQ. The CDR3 spells CASSQGPAYGYTF. DNA of the CDR3: TGTGCCAGCAGCCAAGGTCCTGCTTATGGCTACACCTTC.

This clone has only a few counts. J is TRBJ2-3 and V is TRBV7-9; the D gene is possibly TRBD1 (6 bases). The CDR3 is 15 residues long. From germline, CDR1 is SEHNR and CDR2 FQNEAQ (reference sequence). The V end lost 5 bases, the J end lost 4 bases, and 16 bases lay between the germline ends. The CDR3 protein is CASSILTGWADTQYF. The CDR3 coding sequence is TGTGCCAGCAGCATCCTGACAGGATGGGCAGATACGCAGTATTTT. Filled out from reference TRBV7-9 and TRBJ2-3, the complete variable domain reads DTGVSQNPRHKITKRGQNVTFRCDPISEHNRLYWYRQTLGQGPEFLTYFQNEAQLEKSRLLSDRFSAERPKGSFSTLEIQRTEQGDSAMYLCASSILTGWADTQYFGPGTRLTVL.

The J gene is TRBJ2-1, the V gene TRBV19; 9 positions agree with TRBD2. This CDR3 has 14 amino acids. From germline, CDR1 is LNHDA and CDR2 SQIVND (reference sequence). Trimming cost V 9 bases and J 3 bases; bases outside gene matches: 6. CDR3 amino acids: CASTSGGRYNEQFF. The DNA for the CDR3 is TGTGCCAGCACAAGCGGGGGGCGCTACAATGAGCAGTTCTTC.

The rearrangement uses TRBV19 and TRBJ1-3, with D possibly TRBD1 on 5 matching bases. In germline, CDR1 is LNHDA, CDR2 SQIVND (reference sequence). V lost 5 bases, J lost 2 bases, and 19 bases lay in between. There are 17 residues in the CDR3. CDR3 amino acids: CASSQTEKRETGNTIYF. In DNA, the CDR3 is TGTGCCAGTAGTCAGACAGAAAAAAGGGAGACTGGAAACACCATATATTTT.

This clone has a handful of counts. The chain links TRBV6-5 to TRBJ1-2; a possible D gene is TRBD1 (6 bases). The length of the CDR3 is 14 residues. The V gene lost 6 bases and the J gene lost 7 bases, with 18 bases spanning the gap. Per the germline V gene, CDR1 is MNHEY and CDR2 is SVGAGI. The CDR3 spells CASSRTTGSIGYTF. The CDR3 DNA reads TGTGCCAGCAGCCGCACGACAGGCTCGATTGGCTACACCTTC.

This clone was seen just once. The chain joins TRBV9 to TRBJ2-1; tentative D call: TRBD2 (6 bases). This CDR3 has 16 residues. The V end lost 1 base, the J end lost 0 bases, and 11 bases lay between the germline ends. The germline gives CDR1 SGDLS, CDR2 YYNGEE. In DNA form, the CDR3 reads TGTGCCAGCAGCGTAAGATTGGGGGGCTCCTACAATGAGCAGTTCTTC. As protein: CASSVRLGGSYNEQFF.

This clone has just one count. This chain links TRBV7-2 with TRBJ1-2; possibly TRBD1 for D (5 bases). The length of the CDR3 is 16 residues. V lost 5 bases to trimming and J lost 1 base, with 17 bases between them. Germline assignment: CDR1 SGHTA and CDR2 FQGNSA. The CDR3 loop reads CASSLDSQLFNYGYTF. The CDR3 DNA sequence: TGTGCCAGCAGCCTCGACAGCCAACTCTTTAACTATGGCTACACCTTC.

The chain employs TRBV7-3 and TRBJ1-1; TRBD1 matches at 7 bases. J lost 2 bases, V lost 5 bases, and 5 bases had no gene match. The CDR3 is 14 residues long. Germline assignment: CDR1 SGHTA and CDR2 FQGTGA. CDR3 in amino acids: CASSRQGDNTEAFF. The CDR3, as DNA: TGTGCCAGCAGCCGCCAGGGGGATAACACTGAAGCTTTCTTT.

The chain uses TRBV5-1 and TRBJ1-1, with D perhaps matching TRBD1 (6 bases). The CDR3 runs to 16 residues. Germline lookup yields CDR1 SGHRS and CDR2 YFSETQ. The ends were cut back, 3 bases at V and 5 bases at J, with 20 bases in the middle. Here the CDR3 DNA reads TGCGCCAGCAGCTACAAGCGGGGGGCCCTTGCTACTGAAGCTTTCTTT. Its protein is CASSYKRGALATEAFF.

The rearrangement uses TRBV19 and TRBJ1-5, with TRBD1 as a possible D gene (6 bases). In germline, CDR1 is LNHDA, CDR2 SQIVND (reference sequence). V was clipped by 3 bases and J by 1 base, with 10 bases between them. CDR3 length equals 15 residues. The CDR3 bases are TGTGCCAGTAGTATTCAACAGGGCAGCAATCAGCCCCAGCATTTT. Protein product: CASSIQQGSNQPQHF.

The chain couples TRBV6-1 to TRBJ2-3; TRBD1 might be the D (5 bases). The length of the CDR3 is 14 residues. Between the trimmed V and J ends, which lost 1 base and 3 bases, there was a span of 8 bases. The germline V gene has CDR1 MNHNS and CDR2 SASEGT. The CDR3 region has the DNA TGTGCCAGCAGTGAAGGGCCAGGGACAGATACGCAGTATTTT. It translates to CASSEGPGTDTQYF.

The CDR3: CASSRSNQETQYF. For the CDR3, the DNA is TGTGCCAGCAGTAGGTCAAACCAAGAGACCCAGTACTTC. The rearrangement links TRBV6-6 to TRBJ2-5; D ambiguous. V was clipped by 5 bases and J by 0 bases, with 7 bases between them. The CDR3 covers 13 residues. Germline V lookup: CDR1 MNHNY, CDR2 SVGAGI (reference sequence).

This chain connects TRBV29-1 to TRBJ1-1; no clear D gene. V was pared by 3 bases and J by 2 bases, with 10 bases between. Per germline, CDR1 SQVTM and CDR2 ANQGSEA. The CDR3 totals 13 residues. CDR3 protein: CSVDLAANTEAFF. CDR3 nucleotide sequence: TGCAGCGTTGATCTGGCGGCCAACACTGAAGCTTTCTTT.

This rearrangement joins TRBV30 to TRBJ1-2, with 11 bases that match TRBD1. CDR1 is GTSNPN and CDR2 is SVGIG in the germline V gene (reference sequence). The CDR3 consists of 13 residues. V was pared by 5 bases and J by 8 bases, with 7 bases of the junction left unmatched. The CDR3 spells CAWEGQGAQGYTF. As DNA, the CDR3 is TGTGCCTGGGAAGGACAGGGGGCGCAAGGCTACACCTTC. Together with reference TRBV30 and TRBJ1-2, the CDR3 gives the full variable domain: SQTIHQWPATLVQPVGSPLSLECTVEGTSNPNLYWYRQAAGRGLQLLFYSVGIGQISSEVPQNLSASRPQDRQFILSSKKLLLSDSGFYLCAWEGQGAQGYTFGSGTRLTVV.

This chain links TRBV10-3 with TRBJ2-1, with 15 bases aligning to TRBD2. V gave up 4 bases and J gave up 8 bases; unmatched junction bases: 0. CDR1 is ENHRY, CDR2 SYGVKD, per germline. The CDR3 extends over 14 amino acids. CDR3 residues: CAISGTSGGDEQFF. CDR3 sequence (DNA): TGTGCCATCAGTGGGACTAGCGGGGGGGATGAGCAGTTCTTC.

The table lists this clone with a few counts. This chain connects TRBV19 to TRBJ1-1; D is unclear. This CDR3 contains 11 residues. V was trimmed by 10 bases and J by 7 bases, leaving 13 bases between them. CDR1 is LNHDA and CDR2 is SQIVND in the germline V gene (reference sequence). CDR3 loop: CATGLRFEAFF. The CDR3 DNA reads TGTGCCACGGGGTTGAGGTTTGAAGCTTTCTTT.

The chain links TRBV5-6 to TRBJ1-4; D is perhaps TRBD1 (5 bases). Deletions cut 0 bases from V and 0 bases from J, with 9 bases between. Germline CDR1 SGHDT, CDR2 YYEEEE. This CDR3 region has 16 residues. The CDR3 reads CASSLGPGATNEKLFF. CDR3 coding DNA: TGTGCCAGCAGCTTGGGCCCGGGGGCAACTAATGAAAAACTGTTTTTT.

The chain has TRBV5-3 and TRBJ2-3; TRBD1 is a possible D gene (6 bases). TRBV5-3 is identified as an open reading frame with a role that is uncertain. Trimming stripped 4 bases from V and 3 bases from J, with 24 bases between. The CDR3 is 18 amino acids. The CDR3 sequence is CARSLEWTEGSTTDTQYF. The CDR3 coding sequence is TGTGCCAGAAGCCTTGAGTGGACAGAAGGAAGTACGACAGATACGCAGTATTTT.

This clone appeared a single time. The junction differs from germline at one of its ends, possibly a read error. The sample holds other DNA sequences that translate to the same CDR3. The rearrangement uses TRBV30 and TRBJ2-3, with 11 bases matching TRBD2. This CDR3 is 17 amino acids long. Germline V gene lookup returns CDR1 GTSNPN and CDR2 SVGIG (reference sequence). As DNA, the CDR3 is TGTGCCTGGAGTGTCCCTAGCGGGAGGCCTAGCACAGATACACAGTATTTT. This gives the protein CAWSVPSGRPSTDTQYF.

This clone was detected once. The V and J genes are TRBV7-2 and TRBJ2-7; no clear D. V lost 2 bases and J lost 3, with 8 bases in between. Germline V gene data show CDR1 as SGHTA and CDR2 as FQGNSA. The CDR3 totals 13 residues. CDR3 sequence: CASSLSLVYEQYF. The CDR3, as DNA: TGTGCCAGCAGCTTAAGCCTAGTCTACGAGCAGTACTTC. The full variable domain, in which reference TRBV7-2 and TRBJ2-7 provide the parts outside the CDR3, is GAGVSQSPSNKVTEKGKDVELRCDPISGHTALYWYRQSLGQGLEFLIYFQGNSAPDKSGLPSDRFSAERTGGSVSTLTIQRTQQEDSAVYLCASSLSLVYEQYFGPGTRLTVT.

This clone occurred a few times. The chain joins TRBV5-1 to TRBJ2-5; 7 positions match TRBD2. The CDR3 sequence is 16 residues long. Germline V lookup: CDR1 SGHRS, CDR2 YFSETQ. Trimming cost V 4 bases and J 1 base; bases outside gene matches: 10. The CDR3 protein is CASSVGDLAAQETQYF. CDR3 DNA sequence: TGCGCCAGCAGCGTTGGAGACCTAGCGGCCCAAGAGACCCAGTACTTC.

The chain links TRBV5-4 to TRBJ1-2; 10 positions match TRBD1. The V gene end was trimmed by 2 bases and the J gene end by 4 bases; junction bases not matched to a gene: 5. The CDR3 totals 15 residues. Germline V gene lookup returns CDR1 SGHNT and CDR2 YYREEE (reference sequence). CDR3 sequence (DNA): TGTGCCAGCAGCTTCTCCGGGACAGGGGCCTATGGCTACACCTTC. Amino acids: CASSFSGTGAYGYTF.

The chain recombines TRBV7-8 with TRBJ2-3; 9 nucleotides agree with TRBD2. The CDR3 is made up of 15 amino acids. Trimming cost V 7 bases and J 2 bases; bases outside gene matches: 7. CDR1 is SGHVS and CDR2 is FQNEAQ in the germline V gene. CDR3: CASNRLAAHTDTQYF. CDR3 in DNA: TGTGCCAGCAACCGACTAGCGGCGCACACAGATACGCAGTATTTT.

The chain uses TRBV7-8 and TRBJ2-5, with TRBD1 matching over 9 bases. V was clipped by 6 bases and J by 4 bases; unmatched bases: 6. This CDR3 is 14 amino acids long. CDR1 is SGHVS, CDR2 FQNEAQ, per germline. The DNA of the CDR3 is TGTGCCAGCAGTTTTACAGGGGGCCTAGAGACCCAGTACTTC. Protein sequence: CASSFTGGLETQYF. The full variable domain, with the rest looked up from reference TRBV7-8 and TRBJ2-5, is GAGVSQSPRYKVAKRGQDVALRCDPISGHVSLFWYQQALGQGPEFLTYFQNEAQLDKSGLPSDRFFAERPEGSVSTLKIQRTQQEDSAVYLCASSFTGGLETQYFGPGTRLLVL.